Sequencing of this T cell receptor beta chain was carried out in a study of cytomegalovirus exposure and HLA in healthy donors listed by TCRdb under 2017. General notes on the study: According to a later analysis, one platform produced both the approximately 110 validation repertoires and the approximately 600 repertoires of the first cohort. The study was designed to test whether signatures of past pathogen exposure could be identified by cataloging public T cell receptors. Besides the first cohort of under 700 subjects, a separate validation cohort made up of roughly 120 different subjects was used. High-throughput TCR immunosequencing, statistical association of individual TCRs with disease status, and machine learning were combined to predict cytomegalovirus infection status. General findings and caveats noted by the study authors: Most TCR sequences were seen in very few donors, while some public TCRs were found in many individuals. A few of the identified cytomegalovirus-associated TCR beta chains were confirmed in vitro to be specific for cytomegalovirus antigens. A later analysis found that TCRs clustered in the first cohort also tended to co-occur in the roughly 120 validation repertoires, with approximately 94% of cluster scores above 0. The validation cohort had no HLA typing available for a later analysis, so co-occurrence within that cohort was assessed over all 120 repertoires. The classifier was reported to diagnose cytomegalovirus status with high specificity and sensitivity in both the original cohort and the validation cohort. The authors suggested that the approach could potentially be generalized to other disease states and immunological phenotypes. A total of roughly 160 TCR beta chains were listed by the study as associated with cytomegalovirus.

Of note for this clone: It has no known antigen specificity. No base-level quality is on record; no much larger clone is a single base apart.

The library relied on the immunoSEQ multiplex PCR assay. The authors' analysis ran thus. A statistical classification framework was built to diagnose cytomegalovirus status from the catalog of TCR beta chain sequences. In its TCRdb copy, this immuneACCESS table keeps in-frame sequences only and misses some clones. Where compared with another copy, unresolved V genes explain less than half of these, and the others have no known cause. V and J calls and clone size are copied from that table; D and trimming were computed from the DNA. Counted in this sample were approximately 180,000 clones; roughly 86% of them appeared once. In total, the top ten clones hold 2% to 3% of the sample. The donors belonged to the validation cohort of approximately 130 subjects, which was separate from the approximately 610-subject first cohort. This TCR was sampled from a man in his late teens or twenties in good health and CMV-seropositive. Sequencing was performed on PBMCs.

The bases are TGCGCCAGCAGCTTGACAGGCGGGACTAGTGCTGAGCAGTTCTTC. Translated, it reads CASSLTGGTSAEQFF. The rearranged chain carries TRBV5-1 and TRBJ2-1, with 8 bases aligning to TRBD2. Clipping removes 1 base from V and 9 bases from J, with 9 as the unmatched junction base count. CDR3 length: 15 amino acids, cysteine to phenylalanine. The only DNA kept is the CDR3, 45 bases in frame from the first base. The germline V gene provides CDR1 SGHRS and CDR2 YFSETQ.